This T cell receptor (beta chain) was identified during a study of regulatory T cells in long-lasting Graves disease. General study points: Since the sample size was small, accuracy may have been reduced.

V was cut by 4 bases and J by 4 bases, with 7 bases left in between. The CDR3 extends over 12 amino acids. Germline CDR1 is MNHNS and CDR2 is SASEGT. Turning to this clonotype: The antigen is unknown.

With iRepertoire HTBI primers and Arm-PCR of CDR3 regions, TCR beta libraries were built. TCRdb ran MiXCR on the multiplex PCR reads and lists one entry per CDR3 protein. The sample yields roughly 560,000 distinct CDR3 sequences, around 15% seen once. Time point of the sample: newly diagnosed GD, antithyroid drugs for less than 3 months. Scientists built the TCR library using RNA that was extracted from PBMCs. This sample was also put to use in a study of T cells in Graves' hyperthyroidism and ophthalmopathy.

This sequence originates from a woman aged 35 to 59 with Graves disease. The sample in question was peripheral blood mononuclear cells (PBMCs), obtained at new diagnosis, from a patient treated with antithyroid drugs. The chain couples TRBV6-1 to TRBJ1-2; D not certain. In DNA, the CDR3 is TGTGCCAGCAGTGTACTAACCTATGGCTACACCTTC. Its translation: CASSVLTYGYTF.